The clone carrying this T cell receptor (beta chain) was picked up many times. The antigen remains unidentified. For repertoire sequencing, the TCR beta CDR3 regions were amplified from RNA transcripts. First-round RT-PCR employed HTBI primers, with a second-round multiplex PCR after it. TCRdb used MiXCR to reprocess the multiplex PCR reads, holding one entry per CDR3 protein. The repertoire holds hundreds of thousands of distinct CDR3 sequences, about two fifths seen once, with about 3.3% in the top ten. The data were obtained in a study of Graves' ophthalmopathy and Graves' hyperthyroidism. Germline assignment: CDR1 SGHNT and CDR2 YYREEE (reference sequence). This CDR3 spans 15 amino acids. V was shortened by 0 bases and J by 0 bases, with 9 bases between the two germline ends. Exclusion applied to patients with other autoimmune diseases, uncontrolled infections, pregnancy or lactation. Overall study findings and caveats: Blood contained most expanded thyroid clonotypes exceeding 0.001 frequency. Between ophthalmopathy and stable hyperthyroidism, a 13-signature model drew a separation with approximately 87% sensitivity and 70% to 84% specificity. Sensitivity reached about 70% and specificity approximately 72% when the model predicted ophthalmopathy progression.

Sequencing used peripheral blood. The TCR originated in an adult man with Graves' ophthalmopathy. The J gene is TRBJ1-1, the V gene TRBV5-4, with unresolved D. The CDR3 loop is CASSLDRRMNTEAFF. In DNA form, the CDR3 reads TGTGCCAGCAGCTTGGACAGACGGATGAACACTGAAGCTTTCTTT.